The TCR beta chain under discussion was sequenced for a study of cytomegalovirus exposure and HLA in healthy donors. The study, taken as a whole, reports: It was approximately 160 TCR beta chains that were listed as cytomegalovirus-associated. Most TCR sequences were seen very rarely across donors, but some public TCRs occurred in many.

Worth noting for this clone: Its antigen is currently unknown.

The CDR3 consists of 14 residues. The V and J ends lost 8 bases and 7 bases respectively, with 21 bases between them. Germline values: CDR1 SNHLY, CDR2 FYNNEI. Here immunoSEQ multiplex PCR was the method, and the copy in TCRdb shows in-frame clones only, minus some. The sample holds about 330,000 clones, just over 85% seen once. The TCR comes from a woman aged 18-29 years in good health and CMV-seronegative. The chain has TRBV2 and TRBJ2-7; possibly TRBD2 for D (6 bases). The sample consisted of PBMCs. The chain's CDR3 is CASGIGEVVWEQYF. The CDR3 coding sequence is TGTGCCAGCGGAATAGGGGAGGTGGTTTGGGAGCAGTACTTC.